This TCR beta chain emerged from a study of read filtering for tumor transcriptome and immune sequencing. Study context: 8 patients were R-ISS I, some 15 were R-ISS II, over 5 were R-ISS III. TCR-mapped reads were about 4 to 10.27 million with IR-seq versus about 75 to 1,400 with RNA-seq.

As regards this clonotype: Its antigen is as yet unknown. One base away lies a much larger clone, so this may be a sequencing read error.

The CDR3 covers 16 residues. From approximately 430 ng of RNA, a library with molecular barcoded alpha/delta and beta/gamma adaptors was made. From the reads, TCRdb called clonotypes with MiXCR, one entry per CDR3 protein. This sample has fewer than 30,000 distinct CDR3 sequences; roughly 14% occur once, and the top ten carry about 41%. Study results and limitations: Approximately 80% of IR-seq clonotypes had one read, totaling about 3.5% of reads; RNA-seq: roughly 76% and 46%. RNA-seq captured clonotypes less deeply and reliably than IR-seq.

The sequencing input was a population of CD138-negative cells sorted from bone marrow. The chain links TRBV12-3 or TRBV12-4 to TRBJ2-1; 14 bases align to TRBD2. The clonotype was recovered from a donor at least 40 years old with multiple myeloma. CDR3 nucleotide sequence: TGTGCCAGCAGTCCAGGACTAGCGGGAGGCTACAATGAGCGGTTCTTC. Residues: CASSPGLAGGYNERFF.